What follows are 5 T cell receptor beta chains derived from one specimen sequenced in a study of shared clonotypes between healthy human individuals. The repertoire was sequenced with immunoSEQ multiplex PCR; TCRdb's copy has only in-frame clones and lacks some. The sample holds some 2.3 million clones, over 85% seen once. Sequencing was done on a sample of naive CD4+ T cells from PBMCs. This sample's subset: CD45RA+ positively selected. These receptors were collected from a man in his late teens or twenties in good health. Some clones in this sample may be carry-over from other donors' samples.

CDR3 in amino acids: CATSRDRGSGETQYF. Written as DNA, the CDR3 is TGTGCCACCAGCAGAGATCGAGGGAGTGGGGAGACCCAGTACTTC. The V call is TRBV15, the J call TRBJ2-5; possible D gene TRBD2, 5 bases. Per the germline V gene, CDR1 is LNHNV and CDR2 is YYDKDF (reference sequence). Deletions cut 0 bases from V and 5 bases from J, with 13 bases between. This CDR3 contains 15 residues.

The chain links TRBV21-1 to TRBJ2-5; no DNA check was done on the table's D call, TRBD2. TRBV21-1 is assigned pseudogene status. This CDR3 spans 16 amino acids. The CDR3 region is CASSKRRMGGAETQYF. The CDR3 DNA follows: TGTGCCAGCAGCAAAAGGCGGATGGGGGGAGCGGAGACCCAGTACTTC.

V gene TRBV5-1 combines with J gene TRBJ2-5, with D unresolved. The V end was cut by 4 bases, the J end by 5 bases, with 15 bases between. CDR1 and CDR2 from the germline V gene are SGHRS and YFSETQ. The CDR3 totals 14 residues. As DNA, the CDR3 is TGCGCCAGCAGCCTATGGACGAGGCGGGAGACCCAGTACTTC. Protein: CASSLWTRRETQYF.

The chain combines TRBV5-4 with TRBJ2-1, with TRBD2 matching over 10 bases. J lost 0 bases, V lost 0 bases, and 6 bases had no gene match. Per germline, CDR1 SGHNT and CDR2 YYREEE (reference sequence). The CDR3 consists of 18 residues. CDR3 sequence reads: CASSLASGSLVSYNEQFF. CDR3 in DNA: TGTGCCAGCAGCTTGGCTAGCGGGAGCCTCGTCTCCTACAATGAGCAGTTCTTC.

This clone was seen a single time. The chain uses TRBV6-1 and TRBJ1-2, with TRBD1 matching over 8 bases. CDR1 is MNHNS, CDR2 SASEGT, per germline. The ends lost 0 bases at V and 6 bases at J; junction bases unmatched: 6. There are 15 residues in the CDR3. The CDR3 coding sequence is TGTGCCAGCAGTGAAGCCCCCGGGACAGGCAATGGCTACACCTTC. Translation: CASSEAPGTGNGYTF.